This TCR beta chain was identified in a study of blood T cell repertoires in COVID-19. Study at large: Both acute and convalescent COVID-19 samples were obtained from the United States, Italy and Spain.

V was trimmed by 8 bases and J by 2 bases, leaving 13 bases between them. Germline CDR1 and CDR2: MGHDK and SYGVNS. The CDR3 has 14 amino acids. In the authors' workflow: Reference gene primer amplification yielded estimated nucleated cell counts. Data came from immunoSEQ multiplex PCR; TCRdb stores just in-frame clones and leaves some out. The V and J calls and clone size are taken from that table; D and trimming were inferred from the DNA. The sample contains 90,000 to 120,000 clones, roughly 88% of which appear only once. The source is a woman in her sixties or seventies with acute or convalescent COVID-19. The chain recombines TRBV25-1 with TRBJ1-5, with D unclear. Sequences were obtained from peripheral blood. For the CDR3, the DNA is TGTGCCAGCGCCCCGATGGTAGGCAATCAGCCCCAGCATTTT. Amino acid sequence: CASAPMVGNQPQHF.